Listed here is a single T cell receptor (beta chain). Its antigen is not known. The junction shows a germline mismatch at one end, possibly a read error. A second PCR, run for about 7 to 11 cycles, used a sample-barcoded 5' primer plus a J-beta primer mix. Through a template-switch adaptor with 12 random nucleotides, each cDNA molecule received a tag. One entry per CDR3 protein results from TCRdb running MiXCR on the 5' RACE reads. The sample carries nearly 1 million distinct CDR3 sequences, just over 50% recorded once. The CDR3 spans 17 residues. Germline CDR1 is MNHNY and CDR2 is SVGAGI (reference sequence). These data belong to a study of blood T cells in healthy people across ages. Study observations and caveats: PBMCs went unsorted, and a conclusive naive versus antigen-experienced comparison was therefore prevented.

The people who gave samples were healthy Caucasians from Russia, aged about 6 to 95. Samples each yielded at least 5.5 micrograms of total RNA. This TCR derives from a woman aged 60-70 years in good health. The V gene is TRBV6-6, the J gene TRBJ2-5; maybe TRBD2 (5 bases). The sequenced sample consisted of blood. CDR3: CASPPPDGKPSQGTQYF. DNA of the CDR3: TGTGCCAGCCCTCCTCCCGACGGGAAGCCAAGCCAAGGGACCCAGTACTTC.